A selection of T cell receptor beta chains follows, all from one sample in a study of blood T cell repertoires in COVID-19. Sequenced by immunoSEQ multiplex PCR; TCRdb stores in-frame clones only, minus some. The top ten clones hold under 8% of a sample with a few hundred thousand clones, around 89% of them seen once. The source material was peripheral blood. These TCRs come from a woman in her twenties or thirties who had recovered from COVID-19. The CDR3 runs from the conserved cysteine through the conserved F or W. A D gene is named only where the DNA matches it firmly. Not every row has a clone size; where given, it reads once, few, many or a size class.

abundance: -; v_gene: TRBV3-1/TRBV3-2; d_gene: -; j_gene: TRBJ1-2; CDR3aa: CASRGQGGGTGYGYTF; CDR3nt: TGTGCCAGCAGGGGGCAGGGAGGAGGGACGGGCTATGGCTACACCTTC
abundance: -; v_gene: TRBV6-2/TRBV6-3; d_gene: -; j_gene: TRBJ2-4; CDR3aa: CASSSGVLAKNIQYF; CDR3nt: TGTGCCAGCAGTTCAGGGGTACTAGCCAAAAACATTCAGTACTTC
abundance: -; v_gene: TRBV10-3; d_gene: -; j_gene: TRBJ2-3; CDR3aa: CAISESLRRADTQYF; CDR3nt: TGTGCCATCAGTGAGTCCCTGAGGAGGGCAGATACGCAGTATTTT
abundance: -; v_gene: TRBV7-8; d_gene: -; j_gene: TRBJ2-3; CDR3aa: CASSYFGTPSRADTQYF; CDR3nt: TGTGCCAGCAGCTACTTCGGGACTCCATCACGGGCAGATACGCAGTATTTT
abundance: few; v_gene: TRBV5-5; d_gene: -; j_gene: TRBJ2-1; CDR3aa: CASSLDRYNEQFF; CDR3nt: TGTGCCAGCAGCTTGGACCGGTACAATGAGCAGTTCTTC
abundance: -; v_gene: TRBV7-9; d_gene: TRBD2; j_gene: TRBJ2-2; CDR3aa: CASSLAGLAAGELFF; CDR3nt: TGTGCCAGCAGCCTAGCGGGACTTGCCGCCGGGGAGCTGTTTTTT
abundance: -; v_gene: TRBV28; d_gene: TRBD1; j_gene: TRBJ1-2; CDR3aa: CASSLGQGYGYTF; CDR3nt: TGTGCCAGCAGTTTGGGACAGGGGTATGGCTACACCTTC
abundance: -; v_gene: TRBV6-2/TRBV6-3; d_gene: -; j_gene: TRBJ1-5; CDR3aa: CASSYSPPGLRGSNSNQPQHF; CDR3nt: TGTGCCAGCAGTTACTCACCCCCCGGTCTACGTGGGAGTAATAGCAATCAGCCCCAGCATTTT
abundance: -; v_gene: TRBV5-5; d_gene: -; j_gene: TRBJ2-5; CDR3aa: CASSLADWYQETQYF; CDR3nt: TGTGCCAGCAGCTTGGCTGACTGGTACCAAGAGACCCAGTACTTC
abundance: -; v_gene: TRBV28; d_gene: -; j_gene: TRBJ2-3; CDR3aa: CASTLEKPTDTQYF; CDR3nt: TGTGCCAGCACGCTGGAGAAACCCACAGATACGCAGTATTTT
abundance: once; v_gene: TRBV7-2; d_gene: TRBD1; j_gene: TRBJ1-4; CDR3aa: CASSFGQGLGNEKLFF; CDR3nt: TGTGCCAGCAGCTTCGGACAGGGCCTGGGTAATGAAAAACTGTTTTTT
abundance: -; v_gene: TRBV5-5; d_gene: -; j_gene: TRBJ2-3; CDR3aa: CASSLVRQGPGTDTQYF; CDR3nt: TGTGCCAGCAGCTTGGTTAGGCAGGGGCCAGGCACAGATACGCAGTATTTT
abundance: -; v_gene: TRBV11-2; d_gene: -; j_gene: TRBJ2-3; CDR3aa: CASSLAPPQTDGTQYF; CDR3nt: TGTGCCAGCAGCTTAGCCCCCCCCCAAACAGATGGTACGCAGTATTTT
abundance: -; v_gene: TRBV6-4; d_gene: TRBD1; j_gene: TRBJ2-5; CDR3aa: CASSRDRRETQYF; CDR3nt: TGTGCCAGCAGTCGGGACAGGAGAGAGACCCAGTACTTC
abundance: -; v_gene: TRBV7-7; d_gene: TRBD2; j_gene: TRBJ2-1; CDR3aa: CASSLTSTSGGASVEQFF; CDR3nt: TGTGCCAGCAGCTTAACCTCGACTAGCGGGGGGGCCTCCGTTGAGCAGTTCTTC
abundance: once; v_gene: TRBV4-2; d_gene: -; j_gene: TRBJ1-5; CDR3aa: CASSQARDSPQHF; CDR3nt: TGTGCCAGCAGCCAGGCCCGGGATTCGCCCCAGCATTTT
abundance: -; v_gene: TRBV5-1; d_gene: TRBD1; j_gene: TRBJ1-2; CDR3aa: CASFPGQAPVGYTF; CDR3nt: TGCGCCAGCTTTCCGGGACAGGCACCTGTTGGCTACACCTTC
abundance: -; v_gene: TRBV28; d_gene: TRBD1; j_gene: TRBJ1-6; CDR3aa: CASSPVGGYSPLHF; CDR3nt: TGTGCCAGCAGTCCCGTAGGGGGCTATTCACCCCTCCACTTT
abundance: -; v_gene: TRBV2; d_gene: -; j_gene: TRBJ2-4; CDR3aa: CASTGTPLAKNIQYF; CDR3nt: TGTGCCAGCACCGGGACACCCCTAGCCAAAAACATTCAGTACTTC
abundance: -; v_gene: TRBV28; d_gene: -; j_gene: TRBJ1-1; CDR3aa: CASSATVVEAFF; CDR3nt: TGTGCCAGCAGTGCCACGGTGGTAGAAGCTTTCTTT
abundance: -; v_gene: TRBV5-5; d_gene: TRBD2; j_gene: TRBJ2-1; CDR3aa: CASQPLAGEQFF; CDR3nt: TGTGCCTCCCAGCCCCTAGCGGGGGAGCAGTTCTTC
abundance: -; v_gene: TRBV6-6; d_gene: TRBD1; j_gene: TRBJ1-2; CDR3aa: CASSPRSGTGRPANYGYTF; CDR3nt: TGTGCCAGCAGTCCCCGATCGGGGACAGGGCGGCCCGCTAACTATGGCTACACCTTC
abundance: once; v_gene: TRBV4-1; d_gene: TRBD1; j_gene: TRBJ2-5; CDR3aa: CASSQGQGTETQYF; CDR3nt: TGCGCCAGCAGCCAAGGACAGGGAACAGAGACCCAGTACTTC
abundance: -; v_gene: TRBV7-9; d_gene: TRBD2; j_gene: TRBJ2-7; CDR3aa: CASSAGDRSSYEQYF; CDR3nt: TGTGCCAGCAGCGCGGGGGACCGGAGCTCCTACGAGCAGTACTTC
abundance: -; v_gene: TRBV6-6; d_gene: TRBD1; j_gene: TRBJ2-7; CDR3aa: CASSLRDSGTDNYEQYF; CDR3nt: TGTGCCAGCAGTCTACGGGATTCCGGGACAGATAACTACGAGCAGTACTTC
abundance: -; v_gene: TRBV18; d_gene: TRBD1; j_gene: TRBJ2-7; CDR3aa: CASSPPDTGGSEQYF; CDR3nt: TGTGCCAGCTCACCACCGGATACAGGGGGCTCTGAGCAGTACTTC
abundance: -; v_gene: TRBV3-1/TRBV3-2; d_gene: -; j_gene: TRBJ1-1; CDR3aa: CASAPGGVAATEAFF; CDR3nt: TGTGCCAGCGCTCCTGGGGGTGTAGCGGCCACTGAAGCTTTCTTT